One and the same sample provided the 6 T cell receptor beta chains below, sequenced in a study of shared clonotypes between healthy human individuals. Measured with immunoSEQ multiplex PCR; TCRdb has only the in-frame clones, and not every one. Among 600,000 or so clones listed, 90% to 95% were seen once. CD8 cells regarded as naive lacked CD45RO, were positively chosen for CCR7, and omitted terminally differentiated effector memory CD45RA+ cells. What was sequenced was naive CD8+ T cells sorted from blood. These receptors were obtained from a young woman in good health.

The chain uses TRBV5-4 and TRBJ2-7, with 8 bases lining up with TRBD1. V trimming: 4 bases; J trimming: 5 bases; junction bases outside the gene matches: 8. Germline assignment: CDR1 SGHNT and CDR2 YYREEE (reference sequence). The CDR3 contains 14 residues. The CDR3 bases are TGTGCCAGCAGCCCCTACCGGACAGGGCACGAGCAGTACTTC. Translation: CASSPYRTGHEQYF.

The rearrangement joins TRBV7-9 to TRBJ2-5; D remains ambiguous. The J call may not be correct, given that the DNA end is closer to TRBJ2-7. Looked up from germline, CDR1 is SEHNR and CDR2 is FQNEAQ (reference sequence). CDR3 length: 16 residues. This CDR3 is CASSSELDGLSYEQYF. DNA for the CDR3: TGTGCCAGCAGCTCCGAGTTGGACGGTCTTTCCTACGAGCAGTACTTC.

This chain connects TRBV5-8 to TRBJ1-1; D is unresolved. The ends were cut back, 0 bases at V and 0 bases at J, with 3 bases in the middle. Germline loops: CDR1 SGHTS, CDR2 YDEGEE. The CDR3 contains 13 residues. DNA of the CDR3: TGTGCCAGCAGCTTGGTATTGAACACTGAAGCTTTCTTT. It yields the protein CASSLVLNTEAFF.

This chain links TRBV6-6 with TRBJ2-1; D is perhaps TRBD2 (6 bases). The germline CDR1 and CDR2 sequences are MNHNY and SVGAGI (reference sequence). This CDR3 comprises 15 residues. Trimming stripped 7 bases from V and 3 bases from J, with 16 bases between. The CDR3 spells CASTHGTLLYNEQFF. In nucleotides, the CDR3 is TGTGCCAGCACCCACGGGACTCTTCTCTACAATGAGCAGTTCTTC.

This clone was detected only once. CDR3 bases: TGTGCCACCAGCAGACCGGGGGGTACCGGGGAGCTGTTTTTT. Translating it yields CATSRPGGTGELFF. This chain connects TRBV15 to TRBJ2-2; TRBD2 matches 7 bases. Germline values: CDR1 LNHNV, CDR2 YYDKDF (reference sequence). With V trimmed by 2 bases and J by 5 bases, 2 bases remained unmatched. The CDR3 is made up of 14 amino acids.

The chain carries TRBV27 and TRBJ1-1; D gene unclear. Germline CDR1 is MNHEY and CDR2 is SMNVEV (reference sequence). This CDR3 has 13 amino acids. Deletions cut 6 bases from V and 5 bases from J, with 13 bases between. The CDR3 loop reads CASSPLRWTEAFF. The CDR3 coding sequence is TGTGCCAGCAGCCCCCTTCGATGGACTGAAGCTTTCTTT.